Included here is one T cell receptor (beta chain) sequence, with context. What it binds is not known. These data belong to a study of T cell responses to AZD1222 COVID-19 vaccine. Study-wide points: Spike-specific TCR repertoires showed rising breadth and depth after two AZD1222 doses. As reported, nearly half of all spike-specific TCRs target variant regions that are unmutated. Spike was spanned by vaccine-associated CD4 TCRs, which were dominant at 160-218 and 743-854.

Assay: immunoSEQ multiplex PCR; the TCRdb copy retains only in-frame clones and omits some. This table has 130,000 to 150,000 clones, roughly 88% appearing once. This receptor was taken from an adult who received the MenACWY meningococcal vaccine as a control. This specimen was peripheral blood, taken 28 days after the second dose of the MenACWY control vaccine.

CDR3 DNA: TGTGCCAGCGGGACTGCTACCTACGAGCAGTACTTC. Translating it yields CASGTATYEQYF. V is TRBV12-3 or TRBV12-4 and J is TRBJ2-7; weak D call: TRBD2 (6 bases). The V end lost 8 bases, the J end lost 2 bases, and 10 bases lay between the germline ends. This CDR3 has 12 amino acids.